What follows are 9 T cell receptor beta chains derived from one specimen sequenced in a study of post-analysis software for immune sequencing data. Their target antigens are unknown. The study's findings and limits: The five TRBV segments detected at higher frequency in patients than in controls included TRBV5-6, TRBV5-1 and TRBV20-1.

Unique molecular identifiers featured in each of the TCR beta cDNA libraries. TCRdb independently ran MiXCR on the PCR reads; one entry per CDR3 protein. The table records roughly 730,000 distinct CDR3 sequences, approximately 30% of them present only once. Sequenced sample: blood. These receptors were taken from a girl aged 5-17 years with multiple sclerosis.

This clonotype showed up just a few times. V and J are TRBV27 and TRBJ2-4; D not resolved. This CDR3 has 14 residues. Germline-derived CDR1 and CDR2 are MNHEY and SMNVEV (reference sequence). Trimming left V 3 bases short and J 0 bases short, with 6 bases between. CDR3 amino acids: CASSFHGAKNIQYF. DNA for the CDR3: TGTGCCAGCAGTTTCCACGGAGCCAAAAACATTCAGTACTTC.

The chain links TRBV7-2 to TRBJ1-1, with 8 nucleotides matching TRBD1. Germline loops: CDR1 SGHTA, CDR2 FQGNSA. The CDR3 has 16 amino acids. V was clipped by 0 bases and J by 5 bases; unmatched bases: 8. CDR3 region: CASSLAGAGGITEAFF. The DNA for the CDR3 is TGTGCCAGCAGCTTAGCAGGTGCAGGGGGCATTACTGAAGCTTTCTTT.

This chain joins TRBV6-6 and TRBJ1-1; 7 bases fit TRBD1. The CDR3 contains 11 residues. CDR1 is MNHNY and CDR2 is SVGAGI in the germline V gene (reference sequence). V lost 6 bases to trimming and J lost 10 bases; unmatched junction nucleotides: 5. This chain's CDR3 is CASSPGGVAFF. Here the CDR3 DNA reads TGTGCCAGCAGCCCAGGGGGAGTAGCTTTCTTT.

This clonotype was recorded a few times. This chain joins TRBV20-1 and TRBJ1-1; D not resolved. V lost 0 bases and J lost 0, with 11 bases in between. Germline loops: CDR1 DFQATT, CDR2 SNEGSKA (reference sequence). The CDR3 is made up of 15 amino acids. The chain's CDR3 is CSARDSGVLNTEAFF. The CDR3 region has the DNA TGCAGTGCTAGAGATTCGGGCGTCCTGAACACTGAAGCTTTCTTT.

The CDR3 sequence: CSARAEGGARWNEQFF. Here the CDR3 DNA reads TGCAGTGCTAGGGCCGAGGGGGGCGCAAGGTGGAATGAGCAGTTCTTC. J is TRBJ2-1 and V is TRBV20-1; D could derive from TRBD1 or TRBD2 (6 bases each). The germline CDR1 and CDR2 sequences are DFQATT and SNEGSKA (reference sequence). The CDR3 contains 16 residues. Trimming stripped 3 bases from V and 7 bases from J, with 22 bases between.

This clonotype has a handful of counts. V gene TRBV5-1 combines with J gene TRBJ2-3; 9 bases are shared with TRBD1. CDR3 length equals 17 residues. Germline CDR1 SGHRS, CDR2 YFSETQ. The V and J ends lost 4 bases and 5 bases, in that order; junction bases with no gene match: 14. The CDR3: CASSPGTGGAGVDTQYF. As DNA, the CDR3 is TGCGCCAGCAGCCCGGGAACAGGGGGCGCAGGAGTAGATACGCAGTATTTT.

The rearrangement joins TRBV20-1 to TRBJ2-1, with D unclear. CDR1 is DFQATT and CDR2 is SNEGSKA in the germline V gene (reference sequence). Trimming took 0 bases from V and 13 from J, leaving 22 bases between them. The CDR3 consists of 15 residues. CDR3: CSARDLRWVSRFQFF. As DNA, the CDR3 is TGCAGTGCTAGAGATCTTCGCTGGGTTTCGCGGTTTCAGTTCTTC.

Ten or more counts support this clonotype. The chain joins TRBV29-1 to TRBJ2-1; D possibly corresponds to TRBD2 (5 bases). Between the trimmed V and J ends, which lost 8 bases and 4 bases, there was a span of 15 bases. The CDR3 extends over 13 amino acids. CDR1 and CDR2 (germline): SQVTM, ANQGSEA. The CDR3 spells CSIPRRTYNEQFF. CDR3 nucleotides: TGCAGCATTCCCCGCCGGACTTACAATGAGCAGTTCTTC.

This clonotype was observed a few times. The chain couples TRBV7-2 to TRBJ2-7, with D maybe TRBD1 (5 bases). From germline, CDR1 is SGHTA and CDR2 FQGNSA. This CDR3 region has 15 residues. The V end was cut by 1 base, the J end by 3 bases, with 13 bases between. CDR3 protein: CASSLGAGNIYEQYF. Written as DNA, the CDR3 is TGTGCCAGCAGCTTAGGGGCAGGGAATATCTACGAGCAGTACTTC.